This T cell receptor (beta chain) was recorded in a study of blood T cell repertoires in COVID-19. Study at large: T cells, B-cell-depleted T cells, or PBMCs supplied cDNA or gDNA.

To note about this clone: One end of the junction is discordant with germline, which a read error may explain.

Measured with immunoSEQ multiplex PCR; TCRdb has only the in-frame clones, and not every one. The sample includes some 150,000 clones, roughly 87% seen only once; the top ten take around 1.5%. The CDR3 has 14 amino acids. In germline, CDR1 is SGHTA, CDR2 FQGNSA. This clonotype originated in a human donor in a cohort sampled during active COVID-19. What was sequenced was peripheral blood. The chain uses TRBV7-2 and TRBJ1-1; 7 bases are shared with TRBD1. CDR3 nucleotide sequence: TGTGCGAGCACAAAGGGGACAGCGAACACTGAAGCTTTCTTT. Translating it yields CASTKGTANTEAFF.